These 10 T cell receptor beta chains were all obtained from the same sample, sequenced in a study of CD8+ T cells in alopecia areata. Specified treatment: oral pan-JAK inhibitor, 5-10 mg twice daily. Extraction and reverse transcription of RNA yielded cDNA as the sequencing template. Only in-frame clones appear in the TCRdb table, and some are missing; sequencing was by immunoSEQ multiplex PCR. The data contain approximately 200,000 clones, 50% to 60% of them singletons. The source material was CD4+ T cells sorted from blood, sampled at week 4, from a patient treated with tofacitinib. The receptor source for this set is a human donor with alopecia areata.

The CDR3 loop is CASSFSGGNTDTQYF. DNA of the CDR3: TGTGCCAGCAGCTTTAGCGGGGGGAACACAGATACGCAGTATTTT. This chain uses TRBV7-2 with TRBJ2-3, with 10 positions matching TRBD2. V lost 3 bases, J lost 2 bases, and 2 bases stayed unmatched. Germline assignment: CDR1 SGHTA and CDR2 FQGNSA. The CDR3 has 15 residues.

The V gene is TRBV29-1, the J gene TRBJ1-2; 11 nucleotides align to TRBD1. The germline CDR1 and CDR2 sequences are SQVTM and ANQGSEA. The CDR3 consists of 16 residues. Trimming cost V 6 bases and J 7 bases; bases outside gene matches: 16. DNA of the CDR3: TGCAGCGTATTACCTTCCGGGACAGGGGGACTAGGTGGCTACACCTTC. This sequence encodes CSVLPSGTGGLGGYTF. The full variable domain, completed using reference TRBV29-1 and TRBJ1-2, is SAVISQKPSRDICQRGTSLTIQCQVDSQVTMMFWYRQQPGQSLTLIATANQGSEATYESGFVIDKFPISRPNLTFSTLTVSNMSPEDSSIYLCSVLPSGTGGLGGYTFGSGTRLTVV.

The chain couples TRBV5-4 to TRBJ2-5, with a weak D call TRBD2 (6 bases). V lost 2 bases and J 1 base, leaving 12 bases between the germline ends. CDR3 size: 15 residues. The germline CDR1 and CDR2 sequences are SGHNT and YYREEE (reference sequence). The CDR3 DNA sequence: TGTGCCAGCAGCTTCGCCCGGGAGCCCCAAGAGACCCAGTACTTC. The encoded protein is CASSFAREPQETQYF.

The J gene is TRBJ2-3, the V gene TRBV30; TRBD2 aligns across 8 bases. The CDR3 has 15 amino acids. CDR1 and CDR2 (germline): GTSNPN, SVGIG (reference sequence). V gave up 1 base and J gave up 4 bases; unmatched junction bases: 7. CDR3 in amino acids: CAWSGTRGVPDTQYF. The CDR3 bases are TGTGCCTGGAGTGGGACGCGGGGGGTACCAGATACGCAGTATTTT.

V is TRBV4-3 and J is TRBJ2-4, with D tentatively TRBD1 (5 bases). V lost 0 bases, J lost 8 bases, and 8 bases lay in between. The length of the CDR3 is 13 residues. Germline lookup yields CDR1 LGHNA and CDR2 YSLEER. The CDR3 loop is CASSQERGDIQYF. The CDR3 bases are TGCGCCAGCAGCCAAGAAAGGGGCGACATTCAGTACTTC.

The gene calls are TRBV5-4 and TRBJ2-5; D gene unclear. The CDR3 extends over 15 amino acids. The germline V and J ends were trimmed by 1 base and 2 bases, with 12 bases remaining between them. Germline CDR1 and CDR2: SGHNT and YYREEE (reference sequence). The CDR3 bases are TGTGCCAGCAGCTTGAAATTGGTCCAGCAAGAGACCCAGTACTTC. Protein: CASSLKLVQQETQYF.

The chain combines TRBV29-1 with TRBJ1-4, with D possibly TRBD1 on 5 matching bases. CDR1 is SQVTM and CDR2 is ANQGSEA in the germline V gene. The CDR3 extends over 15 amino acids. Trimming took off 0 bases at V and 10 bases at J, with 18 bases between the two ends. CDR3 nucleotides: TGCAGCGTTGAAGACCTCGGGGGGAGTAACGTAAAACTGTTTTTT. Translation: CSVEDLGGSNVKLFF.

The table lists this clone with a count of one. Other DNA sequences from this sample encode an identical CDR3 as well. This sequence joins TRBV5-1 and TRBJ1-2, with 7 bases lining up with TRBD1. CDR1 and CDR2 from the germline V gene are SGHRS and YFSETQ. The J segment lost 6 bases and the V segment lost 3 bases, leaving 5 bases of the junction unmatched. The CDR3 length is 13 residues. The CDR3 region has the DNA TGCGCCAGCAGCTGGACAGGATACAATGGCTACACCTTC. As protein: CASSWTGYNGYTF.

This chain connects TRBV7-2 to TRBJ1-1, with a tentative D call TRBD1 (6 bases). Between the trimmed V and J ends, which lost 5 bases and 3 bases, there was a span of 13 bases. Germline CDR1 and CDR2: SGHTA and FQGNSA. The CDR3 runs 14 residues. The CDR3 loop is CASSNQGRDTEAFF. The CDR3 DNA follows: TGTGCCAGCAGCAATCAGGGGAGGGACACTGAAGCTTTCTTT.

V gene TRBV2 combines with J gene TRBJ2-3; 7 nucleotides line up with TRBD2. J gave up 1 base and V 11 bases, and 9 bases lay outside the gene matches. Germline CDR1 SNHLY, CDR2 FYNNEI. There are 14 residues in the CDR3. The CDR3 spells CAAVFAGGTDTQYF. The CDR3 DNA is TGTGCCGCCGTGTTTGCGGGGGGCACAGATACGCAGTATTTT.